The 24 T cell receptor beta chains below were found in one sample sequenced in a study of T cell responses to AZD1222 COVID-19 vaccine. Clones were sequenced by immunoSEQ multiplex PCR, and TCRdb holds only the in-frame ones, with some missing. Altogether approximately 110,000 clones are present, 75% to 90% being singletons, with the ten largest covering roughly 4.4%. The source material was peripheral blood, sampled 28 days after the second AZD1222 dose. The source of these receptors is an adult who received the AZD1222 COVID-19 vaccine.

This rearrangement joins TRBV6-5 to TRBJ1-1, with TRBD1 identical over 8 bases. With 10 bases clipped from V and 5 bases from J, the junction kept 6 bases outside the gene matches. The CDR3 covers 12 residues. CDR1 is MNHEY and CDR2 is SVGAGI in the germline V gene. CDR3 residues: CATRTGRTEAFF. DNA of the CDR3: TGTGCCACTAGGACAGGGAGGACTGAAGCTTTCTTT.

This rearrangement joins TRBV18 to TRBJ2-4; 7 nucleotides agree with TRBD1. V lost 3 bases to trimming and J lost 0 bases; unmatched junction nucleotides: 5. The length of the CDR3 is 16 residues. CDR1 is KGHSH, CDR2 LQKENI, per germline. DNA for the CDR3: TGTGCCAGCTCACCCCGACAGGGAATAGCCAAAAACATTCAGTACTTC. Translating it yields CASSPRQGIAKNIQYF.

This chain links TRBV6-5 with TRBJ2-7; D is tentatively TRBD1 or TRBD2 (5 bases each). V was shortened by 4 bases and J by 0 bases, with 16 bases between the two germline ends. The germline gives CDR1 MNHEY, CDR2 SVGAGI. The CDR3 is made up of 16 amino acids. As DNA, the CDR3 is TGTGCCAGCAGTTTCTTCGGGGACCAAAGCTCCTACGAGCAGTACTTC. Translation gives CASSFFGDQSSYEQYF.

The CDR3, as DNA: TGTGCCAGCAGCTCACAGAAGAGAAGCACTGAAGCTTTCTTT. Translation gives CASSSQKRSTEAFF. The chain joins TRBV7-9 to TRBJ1-1; D is unclear. This CDR3 is 14 amino acids long. Germline-derived CDR1 and CDR2 are SEHNR and FQNEAQ (reference sequence). The V end was cut by 4 bases, the J end by 4 bases, with 13 bases between.

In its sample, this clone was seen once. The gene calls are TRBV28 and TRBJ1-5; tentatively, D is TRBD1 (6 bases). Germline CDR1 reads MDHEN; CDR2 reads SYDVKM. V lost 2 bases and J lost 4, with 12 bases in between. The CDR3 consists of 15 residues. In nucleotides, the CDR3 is TGTGCCAGCAGTTTACCACAGGGTGGGAATCAGCCCCAGCATTTT. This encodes CASSLPQGGNQPQHF.

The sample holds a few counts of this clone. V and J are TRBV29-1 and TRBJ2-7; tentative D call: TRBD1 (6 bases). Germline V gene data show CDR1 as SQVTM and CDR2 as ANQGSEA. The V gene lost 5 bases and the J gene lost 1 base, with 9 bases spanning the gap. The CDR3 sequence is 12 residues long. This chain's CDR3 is CSVQQGSYEQYF. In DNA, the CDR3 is TGCAGCGTTCAACAGGGTTCCTACGAGCAGTACTTC.

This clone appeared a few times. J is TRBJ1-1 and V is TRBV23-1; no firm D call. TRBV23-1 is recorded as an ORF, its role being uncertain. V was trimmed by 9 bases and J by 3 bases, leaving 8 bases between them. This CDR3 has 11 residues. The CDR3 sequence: CARTRDTEAFF. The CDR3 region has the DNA TGCGCCAGGACCCGGGACACTGAAGCTTTCTTT.

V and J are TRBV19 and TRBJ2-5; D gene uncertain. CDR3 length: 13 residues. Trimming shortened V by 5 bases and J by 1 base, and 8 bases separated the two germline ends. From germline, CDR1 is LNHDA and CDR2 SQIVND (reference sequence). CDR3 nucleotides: TGTGCCAGTAGTGTCCACAGCCAAGAGACCCAGTACTTC. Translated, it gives CASSVHSQETQYF.

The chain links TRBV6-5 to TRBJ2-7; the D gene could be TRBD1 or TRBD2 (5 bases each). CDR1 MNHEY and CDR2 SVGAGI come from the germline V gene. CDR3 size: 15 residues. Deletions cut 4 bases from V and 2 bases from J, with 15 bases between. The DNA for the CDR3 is TGTGCCAGCAGTTCTACCGAGGGGTTCACCTACGAGCAGTACTTC. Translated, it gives CASSSTEGFTYEQYF.

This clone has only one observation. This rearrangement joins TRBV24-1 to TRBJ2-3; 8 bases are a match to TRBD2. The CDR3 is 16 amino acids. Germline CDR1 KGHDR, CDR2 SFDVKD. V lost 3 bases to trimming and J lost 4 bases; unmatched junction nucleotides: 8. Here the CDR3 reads CATSDPSGGRPDTQYF. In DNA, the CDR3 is TGTGCCACCAGTGATCCGAGCGGGGGTCGTCCAGATACGCAGTATTTT.

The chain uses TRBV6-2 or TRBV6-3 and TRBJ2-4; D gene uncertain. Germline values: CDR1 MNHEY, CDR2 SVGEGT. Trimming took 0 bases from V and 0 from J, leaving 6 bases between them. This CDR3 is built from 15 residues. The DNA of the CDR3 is TGTGCCAGCAGTTACTCTTCCGAAGCCAAAAACATTCAGTACTTC. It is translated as CASSYSSEAKNIQYF.

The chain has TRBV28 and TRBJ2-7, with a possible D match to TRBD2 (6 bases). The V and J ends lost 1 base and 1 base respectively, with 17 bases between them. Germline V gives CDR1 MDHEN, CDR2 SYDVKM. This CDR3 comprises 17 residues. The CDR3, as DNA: TGTGCCAGCAGTTTATCGGGGGTAGTGGGGGAATCCTACGAGCAGTACTTC. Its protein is CASSLSGVVGESYEQYF.

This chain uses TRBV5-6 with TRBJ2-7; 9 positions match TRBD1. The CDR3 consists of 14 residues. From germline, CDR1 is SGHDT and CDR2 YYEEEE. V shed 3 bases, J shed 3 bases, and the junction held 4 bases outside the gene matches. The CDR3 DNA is TGTGCCAGCAGCTCAGGGACAGGGAACTACGAGCAGTACTTC. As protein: CASSSGTGNYEQYF.

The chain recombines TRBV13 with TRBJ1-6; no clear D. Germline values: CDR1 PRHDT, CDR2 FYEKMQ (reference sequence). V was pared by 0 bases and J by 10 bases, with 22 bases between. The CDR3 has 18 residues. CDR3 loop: CASSLGLRRPTRVSPLHF. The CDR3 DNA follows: TGTGCCAGCAGCTTAGGCCTAAGGCGGCCGACTCGGGTATCACCCCTCCACTTT. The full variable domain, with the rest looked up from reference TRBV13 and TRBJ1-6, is AAGVIQSPRHLIKEKRETATLKCYPIPRHDTVYWYQQGPGQDPQFLISFYEKMQSDKGSIPDRFSAQQFSDYHSELNMSSLELGDSALYFCASSLGLRRPTRVSPLHFGNGTRLTVT.

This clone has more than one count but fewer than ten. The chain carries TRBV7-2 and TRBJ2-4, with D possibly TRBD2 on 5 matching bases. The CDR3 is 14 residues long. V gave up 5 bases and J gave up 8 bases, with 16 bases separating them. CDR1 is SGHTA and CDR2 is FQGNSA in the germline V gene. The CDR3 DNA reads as TGTGCCAGCAGCCTTCCCCCGACTAAAGACATTCAGTACTTC. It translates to CASSLPPTKDIQYF.

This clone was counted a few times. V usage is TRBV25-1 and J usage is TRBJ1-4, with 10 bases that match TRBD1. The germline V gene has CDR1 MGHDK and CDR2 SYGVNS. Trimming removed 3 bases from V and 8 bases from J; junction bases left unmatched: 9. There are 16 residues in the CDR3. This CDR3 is CASSERLGDRGEKLFF. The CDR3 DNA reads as TGTGCCAGCAGTGAGCGCCTAGGGGACAGGGGCGAAAAACTGTTTTTT. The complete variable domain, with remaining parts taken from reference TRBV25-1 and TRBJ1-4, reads EADIYQTPRYLVIGTGKKITLECSQTMGHDKMYWYQQDPGMELHLIHYSYGVNSTEKGDLSSESTVSRIRTEHFPLTLESARPSHTSQYLCASSERLGDRGEKLFFGSGTQLSVL.

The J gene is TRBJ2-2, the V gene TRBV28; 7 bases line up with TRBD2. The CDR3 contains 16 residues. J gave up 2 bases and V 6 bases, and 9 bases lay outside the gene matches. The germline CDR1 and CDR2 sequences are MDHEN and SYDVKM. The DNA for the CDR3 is TGTGCCAGCAGGGCCGGGGTAGCGGGCAACACCGGGGAGCTGTTTTTT. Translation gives CASRAGVAGNTGELFF.

CDR3 loop: CASREITGTNTGELFF. The CDR3 coding sequence is TGCGCCAGCAGAGAGATTACAGGGACGAACACCGGGGAGCTGTTTTTT. The rearrangement uses TRBV5-1 and TRBJ2-2; possibly TRBD1 for D (6 bases). The germline V gene encodes CDR1 SGHRS and CDR2 YFSETQ. The CDR3 consists of 16 residues. V was pared by 5 bases and J by 0 bases, with 14 bases between.

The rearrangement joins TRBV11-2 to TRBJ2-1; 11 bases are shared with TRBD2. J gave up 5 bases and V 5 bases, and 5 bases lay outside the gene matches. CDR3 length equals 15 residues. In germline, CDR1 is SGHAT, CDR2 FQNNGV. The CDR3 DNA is TGTGCCAGCAGCATTCTAGCGGGGGGTAACAATGAGCAGTTCTTC. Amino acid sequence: CASSILAGGNNEQFF.

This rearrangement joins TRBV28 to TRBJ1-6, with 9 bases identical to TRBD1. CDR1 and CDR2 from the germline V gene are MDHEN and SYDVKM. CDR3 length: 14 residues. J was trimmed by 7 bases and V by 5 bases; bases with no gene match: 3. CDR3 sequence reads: CASSRTGENSPLHF. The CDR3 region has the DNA TGTGCCAGCAGTCGGACAGGGGAGAATTCACCCCTCCACTTT.

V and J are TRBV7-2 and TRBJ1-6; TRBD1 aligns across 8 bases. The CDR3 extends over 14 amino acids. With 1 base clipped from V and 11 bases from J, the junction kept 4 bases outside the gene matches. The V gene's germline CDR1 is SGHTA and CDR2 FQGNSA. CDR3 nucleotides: TGTGCCAGCAGCTTAGGACAGGGGATGACACCCCTCCACTTT. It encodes CASSLGQGMTPLHF.

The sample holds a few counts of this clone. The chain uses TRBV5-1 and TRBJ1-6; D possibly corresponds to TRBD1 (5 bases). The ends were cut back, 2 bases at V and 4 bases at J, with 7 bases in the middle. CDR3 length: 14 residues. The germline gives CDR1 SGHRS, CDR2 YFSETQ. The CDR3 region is CASSLGDYNSPLHF. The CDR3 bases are TGCGCCAGCAGCTTAGGGGATTATAATTCACCCCTCCACTTT.

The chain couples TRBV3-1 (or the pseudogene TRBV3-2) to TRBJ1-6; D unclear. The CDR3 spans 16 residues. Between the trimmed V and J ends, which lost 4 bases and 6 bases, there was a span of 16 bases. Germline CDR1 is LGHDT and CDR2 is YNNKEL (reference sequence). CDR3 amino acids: CASSPTGLQANSPLHF. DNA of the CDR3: TGTGCCAGCAGCCCAACCGGGCTCCAAGCTAATTCACCCCTCCACTTT.

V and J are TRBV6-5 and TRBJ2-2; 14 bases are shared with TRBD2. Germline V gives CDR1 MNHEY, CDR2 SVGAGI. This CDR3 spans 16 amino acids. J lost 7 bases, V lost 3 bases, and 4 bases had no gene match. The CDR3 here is CASSYRTSGGNGELFF. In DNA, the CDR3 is TGTGCCAGCAGTTATAGGACTAGCGGGGGGAACGGGGAGCTGTTTTTT.